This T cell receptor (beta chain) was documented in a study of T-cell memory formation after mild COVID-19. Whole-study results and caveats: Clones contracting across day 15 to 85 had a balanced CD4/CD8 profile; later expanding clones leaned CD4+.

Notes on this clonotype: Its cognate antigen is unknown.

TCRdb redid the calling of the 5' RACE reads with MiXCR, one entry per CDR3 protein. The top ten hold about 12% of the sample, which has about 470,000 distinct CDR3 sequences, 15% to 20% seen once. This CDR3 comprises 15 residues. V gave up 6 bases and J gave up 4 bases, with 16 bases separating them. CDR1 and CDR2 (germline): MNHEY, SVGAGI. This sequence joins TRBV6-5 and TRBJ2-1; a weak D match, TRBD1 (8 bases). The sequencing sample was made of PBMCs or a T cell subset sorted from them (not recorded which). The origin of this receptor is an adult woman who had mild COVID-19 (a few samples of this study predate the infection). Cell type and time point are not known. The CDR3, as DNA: TGTGCCAGCAGAAAACAGGGGGGGGCGTACAATGAGCAGTTCTTC. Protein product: CASRKQGGAYNEQFF.